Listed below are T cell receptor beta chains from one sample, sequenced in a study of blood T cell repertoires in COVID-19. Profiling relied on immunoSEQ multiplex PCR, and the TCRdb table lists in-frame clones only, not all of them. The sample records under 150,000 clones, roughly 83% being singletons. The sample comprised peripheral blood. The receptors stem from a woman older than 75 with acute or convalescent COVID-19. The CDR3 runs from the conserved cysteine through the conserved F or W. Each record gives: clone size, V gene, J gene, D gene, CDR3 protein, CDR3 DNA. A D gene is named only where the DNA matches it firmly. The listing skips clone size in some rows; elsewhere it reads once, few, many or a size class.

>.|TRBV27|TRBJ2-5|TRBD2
CASSPLAGGETQYF
TGTGCCAGCAGTCCGCTAGCGGGAGGGGAGACCCAGTACTTC
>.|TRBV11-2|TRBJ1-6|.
CASSLFGQADNSPLHF
TGTGCCAGCAGCTTATTCGGCCAGGCTGATAATTCACCCCTCCACTTT
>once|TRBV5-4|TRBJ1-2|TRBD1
CASSFPSGRGRIDGYTF
TGTGCCAGCAGCTTCCCCTCTGGTAGGGGGCGAATTGACGGCTACACCTTC
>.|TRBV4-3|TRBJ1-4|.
CASSQERSRQLFF
TGCGCCAGCAGCCAAGAGCGGTCTCGACAACTGTTTTTT
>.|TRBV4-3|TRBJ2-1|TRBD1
CASSRVDRAGNEQFF
TGCGCCAGCAGCCGGGTCGACAGGGCGGGCAATGAGCAGTTCTTC
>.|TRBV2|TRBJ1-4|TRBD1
CASSGRQGRNEKLFF
TGTGCCAGCAGTGGTCGACAGGGACGGAATGAAAAACTGTTTTTT
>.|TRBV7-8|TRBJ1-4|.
CASSPPGVYEKLFF
TGTGCCAGCAGCCCTCCGGGGGTGTATGAAAAACTGTTTTTT
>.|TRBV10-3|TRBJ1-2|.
CAISRRTLSGYTF
TGTGCCATCAGTAGGAGAACCCTCAGCGGCTACACCTTC
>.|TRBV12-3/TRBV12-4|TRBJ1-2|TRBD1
CASRLGQNYGYTF
TGTGCCAGCAGACTGGGACAGAACTATGGCTACACCTTC
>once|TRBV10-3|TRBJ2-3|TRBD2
CAITEGWAGGNTQYF
TGTGCCATCACCGAGGGCTGGGCGGGAGGAAATACGCAGTATTTT
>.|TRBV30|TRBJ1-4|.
CAWSDTGDPEKLFF
TGTGCCTGGAGTGACACAGGAGATCCGGAAAAACTGTTTTTT
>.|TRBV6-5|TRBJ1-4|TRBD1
CASGQGIEKLFF
TGTGCCAGCGGACAGGGGATTGAAAAACTGTTTTTT
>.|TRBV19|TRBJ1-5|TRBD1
CASRGTANSNQPQHF
TGTGCCAGTAGGGGGACAGCTAATAGCAATCAGCCCCAGCATTTT
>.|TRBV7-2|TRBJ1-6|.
CASSFSRIGSSPLHF
TGTGCCAGCAGCTTCAGCAGGATTGGAAGTTCACCCCTCCACTTT
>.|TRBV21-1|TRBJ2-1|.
CASTPPRITALNEQFF
TGTGCCAGCACCCCCCCTCGGATAACAGCTCTAAATGAGCAGTTCTTC
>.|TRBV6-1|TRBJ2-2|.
CASSEVSRGNTGELFF
TGTGCCAGCAGTGAAGTTAGTCGGGGGAACACCGGGGAGCTGTTTTTT
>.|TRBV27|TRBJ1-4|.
CASSLQAYNEKLFF
TGTGCCAGCAGTCTACAGGCTTATAATGAAAAACTGTTTTTT
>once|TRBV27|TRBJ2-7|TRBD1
CASKFRTGSSSYEQYF
TGTGCCAGCAAATTTCGGACAGGATCAAGCTCCTACGAGCAGTACTTC
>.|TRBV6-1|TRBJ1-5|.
CASSELQPQHF
TGTGCCAGCAGTGAACTCCAGCCCCAGCATTTT
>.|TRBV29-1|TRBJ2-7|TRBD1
CSVRDLDRADEQYF
TGCAGCGTCCGAGACCTGGACAGGGCTGACGAGCAGTACTTC
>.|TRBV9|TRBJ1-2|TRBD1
CASSAGTVDYGYTF
TGTGCCAGCAGCGCCGGGACAGTCGACTATGGCTACACCTTC
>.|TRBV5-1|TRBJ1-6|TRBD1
CASSLVETGGYSPLHF
TGCGCCAGCAGCTTGGTCGAGACAGGGGGATACTCACCCCTCCACTTT
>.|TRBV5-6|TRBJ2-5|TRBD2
CASSVFGTSGRARETQYF
TGTGCCAGCAGCGTGTTCGGGACTAGCGGGAGGGCCCGAGAGACCCAGTACTTC
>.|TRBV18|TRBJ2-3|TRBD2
CASSPGLARDTQYF
TGTGCCAGCTCACCGGGACTAGCGCGCGATACGCAGTATTTT
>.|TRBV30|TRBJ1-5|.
CAWTHGWSQPQHF
TGTGCCTGGACCCACGGTTGGAGTCAGCCCCAGCATTTT
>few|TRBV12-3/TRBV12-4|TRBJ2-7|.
CASSYTRAGEQYF
TGTGCCAGCAGTTACACCAGGGCTGGCGAGCAGTACTTC
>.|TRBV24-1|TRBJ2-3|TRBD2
CATSAGLSTSGFFTDTQYF
TGTGCCACCAGTGCGGGTCTCTCGACTAGCGGTTTTTTCACAGATACGCAGTATTTT
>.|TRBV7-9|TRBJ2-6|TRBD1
CASSSDRAGANVLTF
TGTGCCAGCAGCTCCGACAGGGCTGGGGCCAACGTCCTGACTTTC
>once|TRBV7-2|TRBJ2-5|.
CASSPQADLPGETQYF
TGTGCCAGCAGCCCTCAAGCGGACTTGCCGGGAGAGACCCAGTACTTC
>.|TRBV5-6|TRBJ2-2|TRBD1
CASSGIQGANTGELFF
TGTGCCAGCAGTGGAATACAGGGGGCGAACACCGGGGAGCTGTTTTTT
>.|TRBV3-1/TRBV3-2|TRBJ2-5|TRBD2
CASSRTGLAGVGETQYF
TGTGCCAGCAGCCGCACGGGACTAGCGGGAGTCGGAGAGACCCAGTACTTC
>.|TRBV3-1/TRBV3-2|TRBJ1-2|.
CASSQGQGIYGYTF
TGTGCCAGCAGCCAAGGGCAGGGGATCTATGGCTACACCTTC
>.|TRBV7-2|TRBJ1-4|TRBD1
CASSPRQGRTEKLFF
TGTGCCAGCAGCCCCAGACAGGGGAGGACTGAAAAACTGTTTTTT
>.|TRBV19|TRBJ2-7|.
CASSIGGHPTYEQYF
TGTGCCAGTAGTATTGGGGGCCACCCTACCTACGAGCAGTACTTC
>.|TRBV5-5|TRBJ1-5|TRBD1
CASSLVPTGVNQPQHF
TGTGCCAGCAGCTTGGTCCCCACAGGGGTTAATCAGCCCCAGCATTTT
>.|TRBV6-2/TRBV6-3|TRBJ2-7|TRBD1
CASSTTGTASYEQYF
TGTGCCAGCAGTACAACCGGGACAGCTTCCTACGAGCAGTACTTC
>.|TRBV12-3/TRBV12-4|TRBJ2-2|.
CASSYRPGELFF
TGTGCCAGCAGCTACAGGCCCGGGGAGCTGTTTTTT
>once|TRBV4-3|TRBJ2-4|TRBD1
CASSQETGPSKNIQYF
TGCGCCAGCAGCCAAGAGACAGGGCCGTCCAAAAACATTCAGTACTTC
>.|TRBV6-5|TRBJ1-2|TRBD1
CASRQGGYGYTF
TGTGCCAGCCGACAGGGAGGCTATGGCTACACCTTC
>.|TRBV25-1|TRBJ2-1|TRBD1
CASSELGQGQVDEQFF
TGTGCCAGCAGTGAACTGGGACAGGGACAGGTCGATGAGCAGTTCTTC
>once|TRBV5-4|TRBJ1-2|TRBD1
CASSQQGIYYGYTF
TGTGCCAGCAGCCAACAGGGGATCTACTATGGCTACACCTTC
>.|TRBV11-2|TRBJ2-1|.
CASSFRGRTYNEQFF
TGTGCCAGCAGCTTTCGGGGAAGGACCTACAATGAGCAGTTCTTC
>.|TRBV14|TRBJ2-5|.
CASSVTQETQYF
TGTGCCAGCAGCGTGACTCAAGAGACCCAGTACTTC
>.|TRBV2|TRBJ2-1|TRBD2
CASRRGGSYNEQFF
TGTGCCAGCCGCCGGGGGGGATCTTACAATGAGCAGTTCTTC
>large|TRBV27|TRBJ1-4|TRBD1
CASSLPDRVNEKLFF
TGTGCCAGCAGTCTCCCCGACAGGGTTAATGAAAAACTGTTTTTT
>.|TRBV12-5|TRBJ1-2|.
CASATEGPYGYTF
TGTGCTAGTGCTACGGAGGGGCCTTATGGCTACACCTTC
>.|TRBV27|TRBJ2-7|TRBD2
CASRAGTSVTYEQYF
TGTGCCAGCAGGGCCGGGACTAGCGTTACCTACGAGCAGTACTTC
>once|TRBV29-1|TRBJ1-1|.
CSVEPQFGTEAFF
TGCAGCGTTGAACCACAGTTTGGCACTGAAGCTTTCTTT
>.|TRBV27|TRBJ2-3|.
CASSKGSTDTQYF
TGTGCCAGCAGTAAGGGGAGCACAGATACGCAGTATTTT
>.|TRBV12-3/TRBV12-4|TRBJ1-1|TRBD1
CASSYRGQAEAFF
TGTGCCAGCAGTTACAGGGGGCAAGCTGAAGCTTTCTTT
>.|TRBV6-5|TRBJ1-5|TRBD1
CASSRGLSQPQHF
TGTGCCAGCAGTAGGGGGCTCAGTCAGCCCCAGCATTTT
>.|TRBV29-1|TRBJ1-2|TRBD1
CSVEGTGVSSGYTF
TGCAGCGTTGAGGGGACAGGGGTTTCTTCTGGCTACACCTTC
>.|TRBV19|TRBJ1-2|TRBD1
CASSIGDRVRGYTF
TGTGCCAGTAGTATCGGGGACAGGGTACGGGGCTACACCTTC
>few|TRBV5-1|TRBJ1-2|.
CASSLTGSYGYTF
TGCGCCAGCAGCTTAACAGGGAGCTATGGCTACACCTTC
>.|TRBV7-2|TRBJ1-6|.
CASSSQYYNSPLHF
TGTGCCAGCAGCTCCCAGTATTATAATTCACCCCTCCACTTT
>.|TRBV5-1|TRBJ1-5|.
CASTTRECEGAYSNQPQHF
TGCGCCAGCACCACTCGGGAATGTGAAGGAGCTTATAGCAATCAGCCCCAGCATTTT
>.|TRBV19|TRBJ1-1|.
CASSLTGNTEAFF
TGTGCCAGTAGTCTAACAGGGAACACTGAAGCTTTCTTT
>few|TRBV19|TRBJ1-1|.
CASTNQPPRGGRVNTEAFF
TGTGCCAGTACCAACCAACCCCCCCGTGGTGGCAGGGTGAACACTGAAGCTTTCTTT
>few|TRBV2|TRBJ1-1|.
CASGSGSSAFF
TGTGCCAGCGGTAGCGGGAGCTCGGCTTTCTTT
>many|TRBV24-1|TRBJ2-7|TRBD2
CATSDHSLAGGPDYEQYF
TGTGCCACCAGTGATCACTCCTTAGCGGGAGGGCCGGATTACGAGCAGTACTTC